This T cell receptor (beta chain) appears in the sequencing data of a study of cytomegalovirus exposure and HLA in healthy donors (dated by TCRdb to the late 2010s). Concerning the study at large: An earlier analysis of 587 of the donors reported 276 Gb of sequence data and 117 million unique TCR beta sequences obtained from about 179 million T cells. An early release that covered about 640 HLA-typed donors contained around 300 gigabases of sequencing data and around 80 million unique TCR sequences. The genetic ancestry cluster associated with self-reported Caucasian donors included about 81% of the approximately 430 genotyped donors. The study aimed to test whether signatures of past pathogen exposure could be identified by cataloging public T cell receptors. The T cell repertoires of 666 subjects were profiled by immunosequencing and related to cytomegalovirus serostatus. Besides the first cohort of roughly 660 subjects, a separate validation cohort made up of over a hundred different subjects was used. High-throughput TCR immunosequencing, statistical association of individual TCRs with disease status, and machine learning were combined to predict cytomegalovirus infection status. A later analysis re-analyzed previously published TCR beta repertoires from 660 or so donors and added high-resolution HLA genotyping to study TCR occurrence patterns. Rather than using new phenotypic data, the later analysis identified candidate immune exposures from TCR beta sequences and from how often those sequences occurred across donors. In an earlier analysis of 550 to 700 of the donors, high-throughput TCR beta sequencing was used to judge whether each TCR beta V gene segment behaved as functional or pseudogenic. Donor age, sex, ethnicity and CMV serostatus were compiled alongside the repertoire data. A later genetic analysis used genome-wide SNP genotypes for about 65% of the 666 donors, treating that subset as a discovery cohort. Every repertoire in the discovery cohort had been generated on one and the same sequencing platform. HLA typing included class I and class II loci at four-digit resolution. Typing coverage differed by locus: A, B, C, DRB1 and DQB1 were typed in about 620-630 donors, DQA1 in 500 to 550, DPA1 in over 600, and DPB1 in just under 490. Four to six DR-DQ haplotypes were handled as single units for association and clustering, since linkage in the cohort was strong. Across some 400 genotyped donors of the cohort, an average of about 200,000 unique TCR beta nucleotide sequences per donor were sequenced, and approximately 17% of those sequences were non-productive. Results the study describes overall, beyond this receptor: Because counts were too low, 15 to 20 rarely observed V segments, including chromosome 9 orphons, were excluded from the earlier analysis of 500 to 700 of the donors. According to the authors, the approach could potentially be generalized to other disease states and immunological phenotypes. A later analysis reported that several top co-occurrence clusters appeared linked to parvovirus B19, influenza, CMV and Epstein-Barr virus. Correlated functional status among segregating V segments might be attributable to linkage disequilibrium, but an unknown experimental factor could not be ruled out. A further reported finding was that TCR beta sequences accurately predicted the HLA-A and HLA-B alleles for most subjects in the first cohort. Compared with equally common non-associated chains, HLA-associated TCR beta chains in a later analysis were more clonally expanded and had lower generation probabilities. CMV serostatus was the only immune exposure information available for the cohort. When HLA alleles, especially DR and DQ, strongly co-occurred, attributing TCR associations to individual alleles was difficult. Because some donors lacked HLA typing at each locus, the association tests relied only on the typed subset. A total of 150 to 200 TCR beta chains were listed by the study as associated with cytomegalovirus. In vitro tests confirmed that a few of the cytomegalovirus-associated TCR beta chains recognize cytomegalovirus antigens. V-gene and J-gene trimming of TCR beta chains was associated with a missense DCLRE1C variant in a later genetic analysis, and the association was replicated in an independent cohort. This cohort had only TCR beta chains sequenced, and the lack of alpha or paired-chain data limited which features could be detected. A later genetic analysis reported fewer N-insertions in productive TCRs among donors in an Asian-associated ancestry cluster than the roughly 670-donor mean. According to a later analysis, most CMV-associated TCR beta chains appeared to be HLA-restricted, and the HLA associations seemed to be driven largely by CMV exposure. At a false discovery rate of 0.05, a later analysis linked 16,951 TCR beta sequences to specific HLA alleles. The presence/absence analyses assumed that sequencing depth was roughly uniform across donors, and that assumption may not be true. A group of highly shared sequence variants was considered likely to be a technical artifact of the sequencing pipeline. Because the 87-base-pair reads could not distinguish some IMGT-functional V segments, including TRBV6-2 and TRBV6-3, those segments were excluded. A later analysis found that TCR association rates varied across HLA loci, with DRB1 alleles showing the most associated TCRs and HLA-C alleles the fewest. The classifier was reported to diagnose cytomegalovirus status with high specificity and sensitivity in both the original and validation cohorts. Across donors, most TCR sequences were observed very rarely, whereas some public TCRs were present in many individuals. Broadly in line with IMGT annotations, most TCR beta V segments showed up in productive rearrangements about 87% or about 30% of the time in an earlier analysis of roughly 590 of the donors.

Notes on this clone: This clone's antigen is unknown. Per-base qualities were not stored, and no clone one base away is much larger.

The library relied on the immunoSEQ multiplex PCR assay. The multiplex PCR relied on a mix of 60 forward primers for TCR Vbeta segments and 13 reverse primers for TCR Jbeta segments. The CDR3 region of rearranged TCR beta genes was amplified from genomic DNA by a multiplex PCR assay. The amplified TCR beta libraries were sequenced on the Illumina HiSeq System as 87-base-pair reads. Per the source publication's procedure: Across the 700 or so repertoires, a later analysis counted 80 million or so unique TCR beta chains, 9.5 million to 13 million of which were shared by at least two donors. Raw reads were error-corrected and collapsed into unique sequences with a nearest-neighbor algorithm that merged closely related sequences to remove PCR and sequencing errors. Alignment of CDR3 sequences to IMGT reference sequences was used to assign V, D and J gene segments. For a sequence to be retained, a match of at least six nucleotides to both a V gene segment and a J gene segment was required. Rearrangements were classified as productive when the CDR3 lacked stop codons and remained in frame with V and J, and all other rearrangements were classified as non-productive. CDR3 was defined by IMGT convention, running from the second conserved V-encoded cysteine to the conserved J-encoded phenylalanine. Sequences without an unambiguous match to a single V gene segment were excluded from the earlier analysis of a few hundred of the donors. In an earlier analysis of 587 of the donors, a V segment was called functional when productive rearrangements were above 56.7%, and segregating when the standard deviation between donors exceeded 5%. A statistical classification framework was built to diagnose cytomegalovirus status from the catalog of TCR beta chain sequences. V and J gene assignment, in a later analysis, came from comparing TCR nucleotide sequences with IMGT/GENE-DB human TR gene sequences. The TCRdist pipeline was used in a later analysis to assign CDR3 sequences and most-parsimonious VDJ recombination scenarios. In a later analysis, every TCR beta chain was defined by the combination of its CDR3 amino acid sequence and its V-gene family, and reads without a unique V-gene family were dropped. In a later analysis, 500 to 700 highly shared, low-generation-probability nucleotide sequences were removed to address suspected cross-contamination and a sequencing artifact. For each public chain, a later analysis derived a clonal expansion index from normalized ranks of inferred template counts within each repertoire. In a later analysis, generation probabilities were computed using a VDJ recombination model fitted to out-of-frame rearrangements, and the results were checked against IGoR. Hypergeometric tests were used in a later analysis to score TCR-TCR, TCR-HLA and TCR-CMV co-occurrence, with a repertoire-size bias correction applied to the TCR pairs. In a later analysis, false discovery rates were estimated by permuting HLA or CMV assignments 20 times. In a later analysis, co-occurring TCRs were grouped with DBSCAN, and TCRdist sequence similarity was added when clustering was performed within HLA-allele-positive subsets. For co-occurrence clustering, repertoires with fewer than 30,000 or more than 120,000 public chains were excluded, along with 5 or 6 repertoires with anomalous nucleotide sharing. In TCRdb, the immuneACCESS table is reduced to in-frame sequences with V and J assigned. These tables do not hold every clone; where another copy was compared, an unresolved V gene accounts for under half, and the others remain unexplained. V, J and clone size derive from that table, while D and trimming were established from the DNA sequence. The sample table lists roughly 250,000 clones, roughly four fifths of them with a count of one. The top ten hold approximately 2% of the sample.

The cohort consisted of some 670 healthy bone marrow donors. At the time of sampling, every cohort member was nominally healthy, though immune exposures that went unrecorded were likely present. The donor was CMV seropositive and belonged to the group of a few hundred seropositive cohort members. Each donor provided a peripheral blood sample, and peripheral blood mononuclear cells were used for TCR beta sequencing. Genomic DNA extraction from the blood cell samples was performed with the Qiagen DNeasy Blood Extraction Kit. The CDR3 holds 13 amino acids from the cysteine to the phenylalanine. Only the CDR3 region is kept as DNA, spanning 39 bases read in frame from base 1. The CDR1 and CDR2 encoded by the germline V gene (reference sequence) are MNHEY and SMNVEV. The junction shows trimming of 7 bases on V and 1 base on J, and the gene matches do not reach 3 bases of it.

The chain couples TRBV27 to TRBJ1-1; 7 nucleotides in the junction match TRBD1. This TCR derives from a woman between 35 and 50 years old in good health and CMV-seropositive. The sample comprised PBMCs. The CDR3 amino acid sequence is: CASIRQGNTEAFF. The DNA sequence is given as TGTGCCAGCATCCGACAGGGGAACACTGAAGCTTTCTTT.